Below, 22 T cell receptor beta chains from the same sample are listed, as sequenced in a study of blood T cells in healthy people across ages. The second PCR ran roughly 7 to 11 cycles with a sample-barcoded 5' primer and J-beta primers. TCRdb independently ran MiXCR on the 5' RACE reads; one entry per CDR3 protein. This table has approximately 1.5 million distinct CDR3 sequences, roughly two fifths appearing once. Material for sequencing was blood. The receptors were sampled from a woman aged 18-29 years in good health.

Only a few counts were recorded for this clonotype. This chain joins TRBV4-1 and TRBJ1-4, with D maybe TRBD1 (5 bases). Trimming stripped 4 bases from V and 4 bases from J, with 16 bases between. Germline CDR1 is MGHRA and CDR2 is YSYEKL. This CDR3 is built from 16 residues. The CDR3 DNA reads as TGCGCCAGCAGCCGGGGGAGGCAACAGCTTAATGAAAAACTGTTTTTT. This sequence encodes CASSRGRQQLNEKLFF.

The chain carries TRBV11-1 and TRBJ2-1, with TRBD2 matching over 10 bases. CDR3 length: 13 amino acids. Losses at the gene ends were 3 bases for V and 9 bases for J; bases not matched to a gene: 2. The germline CDR1 and CDR2 sequences are SGHAT and FQDESV (reference sequence). CDR3 region: CASSFSGRLEQFF. The CDR3 coding sequence is TGTGCCAGCAGCTTTAGCGGGAGGCTTGAGCAGTTCTTC.

The chain links TRBV11-2 to TRBJ2-5; 9 bases are a match to TRBD2. Germline V gene sequence: CDR1 SGHAT, CDR2 FQNNGV. The CDR3 is made up of 17 amino acids. V shed 4 bases and J 3 bases; nucleotides not matched to a gene: 12. CDR3 amino acids: CASSSEWSSGNKETQYF. The CDR3 DNA reads TGTGCCAGCAGCTCCGAGTGGTCTAGCGGGAACAAAGAGACCCAGTACTTC.

This clonotype turned up a few times. This chain links TRBV14 with TRBJ2-7; TRBD2 might be the D (6 bases). With 4 bases removed from V and 3 bases from J, the gap between germline ends came to 19 bases. The CDR3 sequence is 16 residues long. Germline lookup yields CDR1 SGHDN and CDR2 FVKESK. The CDR3 DNA sequence: TGTGCCAGCAGCCGCGGAAGCCAGCGGGTTTACTACGAGCAGTACTTC. This encodes CASSRGSQRVYYEQYF.

As for this clonotype: In this CDR3 the conserved last residue, phenylalanine or tryptophan, is missing, so a read error is likely. The chain couples TRBV7-9 to TRBJ1-2, with 12 bases aligning to TRBD1. The CDR3 loop spans 18 amino acids. Germline trimming cut 5 bases from V and 4 bases from J; bases unmatched to any gene: 14. Germline values: CDR1 SEHNR, CDR2 FQNEAQ (reference sequence). CDR3 nucleotides: TGTGCCAGCAGCATCGATCGGGACAGGGGGCGCCGAGGCTATGGCTACACCCTC. Translated: CASSIDRDRGRRGYGYTL.

This chain joins TRBV4-1 and TRBJ2-7; D is ambiguous. Trimming removed 0 bases from V and 9 bases from J, with 6 bases in between. The germline V gene encodes CDR1 MGHRA and CDR2 YSYEKL. This CDR3 has 11 amino acids. The DNA for the CDR3 is TGCGCCAGCAGCCAAGAAGCCCGGCAGTACTTC. This sequence encodes CASSQEARQYF.

This chain uses TRBV13 with TRBJ2-3, with D unresolved. The CDR3 spans 16 residues. Germline values: CDR1 PRHDT, CDR2 FYEKMQ (reference sequence). Trimming removed 6 bases from V and 0 bases from J, with 16 bases in between. CDR3 sequence reads: CASSRRPAPSTDTQYF. CDR3 sequence (DNA): TGTGCCAGCAGTCGCAGACCGGCCCCTAGCACAGATACGCAGTATTTT. Together with reference TRBV13 and TRBJ2-3, the CDR3 gives the full variable domain: AAGVIQSPRHLIKEKRETATLKCYPIPRHDTVYWYQQGPGQDPQFLISFYEKMQSDKGSIPDRFSAQQFSDYHSELNMSSLELGDSALYFCASSRRPAPSTDTQYFGPGTRLTVL.

The chain has TRBV7-2 and TRBJ2-7, with TRBD2 matching over 9 bases. The CDR3 has 16 amino acids. Per germline, CDR1 SGHTA and CDR2 FQGNSA. Trimming at V came to 1 base and at J to 7 bases, leaving 11 bases not matched to a gene. CDR3 amino acids: CASSLGSGGLLNEQYF. In nucleotides, the CDR3 is TGTGCCAGCAGCTTAGGGAGCGGGGGGCTCCTCAATGAGCAGTACTTC.

This clonotype was seen more than once but under ten times. The gene calls are TRBV15 and TRBJ2-3; D is ambiguous. CDR1 is LNHNV and CDR2 is YYDKDF in the germline V gene (reference sequence). V was pared by 3 bases and J by 2 bases, with 6 bases between. The CDR3 runs to 13 residues. In nucleotides, the CDR3 is TGTGCCACCAGCAGCAAGGTCACAGATACGCAGTATTTT. Translation gives CATSSKVTDTQYF.

This clonotype came up a few times. The rearrangement joins TRBV16 to TRBJ2-1; 7 bases agree with TRBD1. CDR1 KGHSY and CDR2 FQNENV come from the germline V gene. This CDR3 has 13 residues. The V and J ends lost 4 bases and 11 bases, in that order; junction bases with no gene match: 8. This chain's CDR3 is CASSPRTGGKQFF. The CDR3 bases are TGTGCCAGCAGCCCTCGGACAGGTGGCAAGCAGTTCTTC.

In its sample, this clonotype was seen a few times. The chain employs TRBV12-3 or TRBV12-4 and TRBJ1-1; D call uncertain. The CDR3 consists of 16 residues. Trimming stripped 3 bases from V and 0 bases from J, with 14 bases between. The CDR3 coding sequence is TGTGCCAGCAGTTTCGGAGGGAAGGGCATGAACACTGAAGCTTTCTTT. Protein sequence: CASSFGGKGMNTEAFF.

The V gene is TRBV15, the J gene TRBJ2-2, with a weak D call TRBD1 (5 bases). There are 16 residues in the CDR3. Germline CDR1 reads LNHNV; CDR2 reads YYDKDF (reference sequence). The V end lost 3 bases, the J end lost 3 bases, and 14 bases lay between the germline ends. CDR3 coding DNA: TGTGCCACCAGCAGTCGTGGGGCAGGGCACACCGGGGAGCTGTTTTTT. Protein product: CATSSRGAGHTGELFF.

J is TRBJ2-3 and V is TRBV12-3 or TRBV12-4; a possible D gene is TRBD1 (6 bases). The CDR3 has 12 residues. V lost 10 bases to trimming and J lost 2 bases, with 10 bases between them. This chain's CDR3 is CATRGNTDTQYF. The CDR3, as DNA: TGTGCCACCAGGGGAAACACAGATACGCAGTATTTT.

V gene TRBV6-1 combines with J gene TRBJ2-3; D unresolved. Trimming left V 6 bases short and J 6 bases short, with 13 bases between. CDR1 MNHNS and CDR2 SASEGT come from the germline V gene. The CDR3 spans 13 residues. CDR3 nucleotides: TGTGCCAGCAGGCTCGACCCCCCGGATACGCAGTATTTT. Encoded protein: CASRLDPPDTQYF.

This clonotype was found a few times. This chain joins TRBV7-2 and TRBJ2-3, with 10 bases aligning to TRBD2. CDR1 is SGHTA, CDR2 FQGNSA, per germline. Trimming at V came to 5 bases and at J to 5 bases, leaving 7 bases not matched to a gene. The CDR3 is 15 amino acids. This chain's CDR3 is CASSRLAGPQDTQYF. In DNA, the CDR3 is TGTGCCAGCAGCCGACTAGCGGGCCCACAAGATACGCAGTATTTT.

The chain links TRBV19 to TRBJ2-7, with 7 positions matching TRBD1. The CDR3 is made up of 15 amino acids. Looked up from germline, CDR1 is LNHDA and CDR2 is SQIVND (reference sequence). The J segment lost 0 bases and the V segment lost 7 bases, leaving 9 bases of the junction unmatched. The CDR3 region has the DNA TGTGCCAGTACGGTGGGTGCAGGGGGCTCCTACGAGCAGTACTTC. It is translated as CASTVGAGGSYEQYF.

This clonotype was seen a few times. CDR3 nucleotides: TGTGCCACCAGTGAACCGGGACAGGGTGCCTACAATGAGCAGTTCTTC. As protein: CATSEPGQGAYNEQFF. The chain uses TRBV24-1 and TRBJ2-1, with 9 bases that match TRBD1. J gave up 2 bases and V 4 bases, and 5 bases lay outside the gene matches. Germline V CDR1 and CDR2: KGHDR, SFDVKD. The CDR3 contains 16 residues.

CDR3 DNA: TGTGCCACCAGTGATTTCTCGGAGCAGTACTTC. This sequence encodes CATSDFSEQYF. The genes are TRBV24-1 and TRBJ2-7; D is ambiguous. Germline values: CDR1 KGHDR, CDR2 SFDVKD. Trimming removed 1 base at V and 7 bases at J, with 4 bases between. The CDR3 spans 11 residues.

The gene calls are TRBV12-3 or TRBV12-4 and TRBJ1-2, with TRBD1 identical over 9 bases. J gave up 13 bases and V 6 bases, and 15 bases lay outside the gene matches. This CDR3 contains 14 residues. The CDR3 sequence: CASRKGQGGSGGTF. CDR3 DNA: TGTGCCAGCAGAAAGGGACAGGGAGGCTCCGGGGGCACCTTC.

This clonotype was observed a handful of times. The genes are TRBV4-1 and TRBJ1-2; weak D call: TRBD1 (5 bases). With 4 bases removed from V and 5 bases from J, the gap between germline ends came to 20 bases. Germline-derived CDR1 and CDR2 are MGHRA and YSYEKL. CDR3 length equals 16 residues. As DNA, the CDR3 is TGCGCCAGCAGCCCCAACCCAGGCACGGAGGGGTATGGCTACACCTTC. This translates into CASSPNPGTEGYGYTF.

This clonotype was seen more than once but under ten times. V usage is TRBV4-3 and J usage is TRBJ2-7; TRBD1 matches at 7 bases. Germline lookup yields CDR1 LGHNA and CDR2 YSLEER. The CDR3 has 15 amino acids. V gave up 0 bases and J gave up 2 bases; unmatched junction bases: 4. CDR3 nucleotides: TGCGCCAGCAGCCAAGATGAGGGGGCTACCTACGAGCAGTACTTC. Its translation is CASSQDEGATYEQYF.

The rearrangement joins TRBV20-1 to TRBJ2-5; 9 bases agree with TRBD2. Near its end, the DNA agrees better with TRBJ2-7, so the J call may be wrong. CDR3 length: 16 amino acids. CDR1 and CDR2 (germline): DFQATT, SNEGSKA (reference sequence). DNA for the CDR3: TGCAGTGCTAGGACGGGTAGGGGACTAGCTAAAAACGAGCAGTACTTC. Its translation is CSARTGRGLAKNEQYF.